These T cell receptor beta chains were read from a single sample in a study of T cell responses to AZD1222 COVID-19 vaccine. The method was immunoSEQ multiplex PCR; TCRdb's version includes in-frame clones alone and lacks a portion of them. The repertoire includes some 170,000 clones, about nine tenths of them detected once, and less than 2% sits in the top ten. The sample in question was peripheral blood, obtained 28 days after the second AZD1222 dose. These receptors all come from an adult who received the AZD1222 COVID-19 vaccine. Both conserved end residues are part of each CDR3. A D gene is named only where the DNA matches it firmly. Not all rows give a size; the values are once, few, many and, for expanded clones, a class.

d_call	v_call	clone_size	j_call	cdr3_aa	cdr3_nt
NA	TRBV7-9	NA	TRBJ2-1	CASSLASYNEQFF	TGTGCCAGCAGCCTGGCCAGCTACAATGAGCAGTTCTTC
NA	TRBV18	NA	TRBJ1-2	CASSPDGTNYGYTF	TGTGCCAGCTCGCCGGACGGTACCAACTATGGCTACACCTTC
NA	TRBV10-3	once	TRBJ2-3	CAIREGAAGTDTQYF	TGTGCCATCAGGGAGGGGGCGGCTGGCACAGATACGCAGTATTTT
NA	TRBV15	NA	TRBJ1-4	CATSSRDSTATNEKLFF	TGTGCCACCAGCAGTCGTGACTCAACTGCAACTAATGAAAAACTGTTTTTT
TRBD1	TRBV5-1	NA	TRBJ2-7	CASSRGQGTALKNEQYF	TGCGCCAGCAGCCGGGGACAAGGGACAGCCCTTAAAAACGAGCAGTACTTC
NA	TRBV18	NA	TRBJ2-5	CASSPGYQETQYF	TGTGCCAGCTCACCGGGATACCAAGAGACCCAGTACTTC
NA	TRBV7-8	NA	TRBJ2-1	CASSLAQLSNEQFF	TGTGCCAGCAGCTTAGCACAATTGAGCAATGAGCAGTTCTTC
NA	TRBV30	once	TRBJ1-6	CAWSRESPLHF	TGTGCCTGGAGTAGGGAATCACCCCTCCACTTT
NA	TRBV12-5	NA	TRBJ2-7	CASGPDTQEQYF	TGTGCTAGTGGCCCGGACACACAGGAGCAGTACTTC
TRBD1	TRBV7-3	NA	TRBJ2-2	CASSETGQGNTGELFF	TGTGCCAGCAGCGAGACGGGACAGGGAAACACCGGGGAGCTGTTTTTT
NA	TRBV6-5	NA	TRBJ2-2	CASSFRENGELFF	TGTGCCAGCAGTTTCAGGGAGAACGGGGAGCTGTTTTTT
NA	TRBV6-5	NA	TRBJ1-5	CASIGGEGQPQHF	TGTGCCAGCATTGGGGGGGAGGGTCAGCCCCAGCATTTT
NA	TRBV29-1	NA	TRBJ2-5	CSAGGTRQETQYF	TGCAGCGCTGGGGGGACACGTCAAGAGACCCAGTACTTC
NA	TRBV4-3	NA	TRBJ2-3	CASSQEPRVRTDTQYF	TGCGCCAGCAGCCAAGAACCCAGGGTGAGGACAGATACGCAGTATTTT
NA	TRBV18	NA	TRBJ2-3	CASSPPVNQATDTQYF	TGTGCCAGCTCACCACCGGTAAACCAAGCCACAGATACGCAGTATTTT
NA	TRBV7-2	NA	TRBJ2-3	CASSPRTVPSTDTQYF	TGTGCCAGCAGCCCTCGGACCGTCCCTAGCACAGATACGCAGTATTTT
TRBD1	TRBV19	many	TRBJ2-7	CASSIGTGGFYEQYF	TGTGCCAGTAGTATTGGGACAGGGGGCTTCTACGAGCAGTACTTC
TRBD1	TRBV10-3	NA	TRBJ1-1	CASEGAGEAFF	TGTGCCAGCGAGGGGGCCGGGGAAGCTTTCTTT
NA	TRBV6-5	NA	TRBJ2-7	CASSYKGSSYEQYF	TGTGCCAGCAGTTACAAAGGGTCTTCCTACGAGCAGTACTTC